Following are 18 T cell receptor beta chains from one sample sequenced in a study of regulatory T cells in long-lasting Graves disease. Time point here: newly diagnosed GD, antithyroid drugs for less than 3 months. The TCR library was made from RNA extracted from PBMCs. Building of the TCR beta libraries involved iRepertoire HTBI primers and Arm-PCR of CDR3 regions. TCRdb processed the multiplex PCR reads anew with MiXCR; each CDR3 protein has one entry. Of around 320,000 distinct CDR3 sequences listed, approximately 16% are singletons. This sample was shared with a second study, whose subject was T cells in Graves' hyperthyroidism and ophthalmopathy.

The source material was peripheral blood mononuclear cells (PBMCs), sampled at new diagnosis, from a patient treated with antithyroid drugs. Receptors were obtained from a man aged 35 to 55 with Graves disease.

This clonotype has only one observation. With a much larger clone just one base away, this may be a read error. The V and J genes are TRBV29-1 and TRBJ1-1, with D hard to call. Trimming stripped 7 bases from V and 1 base from J, with 13 bases between. CDR1 and CDR2 from the germline V gene are SQVTM and ANQGSEA. The CDR3 covers 13 residues. This CDR3 is CSGSRSENTEAFF. DNA for the CDR3: TGCAGCGGTTCCCGGTCGGAGAACACTGAAGCTTTCTTT.

This clonotype was seen repeatedly, ten times or more. This chain joins TRBV2 and TRBJ1-5; D may be TRBD1 (5 bases). Trimming removed 7 bases from V and 7 bases from J, with 11 bases in between. Germline V gene data show CDR1 as SNHLY and CDR2 as FYNNEI. The CDR3 contains 12 residues. The CDR3 bases are TGTGCCAGCACCGTGGGGGTCCAGCCCCAGCATTTT. This codes for CASTVGVQPQHF.

To note about this clonotype: A single base separates this from a much larger clone, so it may be a read error. The CDR3 DNA sequence: TGTGCCAGCAGATTCGGACAGGCCTCCTACGAGCAGTTCTTC. Amino acids: CASRFGQASYEQFF. V and J are TRBV6-1 and TRBJ2-1, with 7 bases that match TRBD1. The germline gives CDR1 MNHNS, CDR2 SASEGT. The CDR3 runs 14 residues. The J segment lost 10 bases and the V segment lost 6 bases, leaving 12 bases of the junction unmatched.

This clonotype was detected many times. The rearrangement joins TRBV15 to TRBJ1-2, with D maybe TRBD1 (5 bases). Trimming cost V 4 bases and J 7 bases, with 13 bases left between them. The CDR3 sequence is 13 residues long. CDR1 is LNHNV and CDR2 is YYDKDF in the germline V gene (reference sequence). DNA for the CDR3: TGTGCCACCAGCACCCGGGGGTCCGGTGGCTACACCTTC. Translated: CATSTRGSGGYTF.

This clonotype has ten or more counts. This chain connects TRBV7-3 to TRBJ1-1; D call uncertain. The CDR3 consists of 15 residues. CDR1 SGHTA and CDR2 FQGTGA come from the germline V gene. V was shortened by 0 bases and J by 4 bases, with 12 bases between the two germline ends. The chain's CDR3 is CASSLTSGPGTEAFF. The CDR3 DNA sequence: TGTGCCAGCAGCTTAACCTCAGGTCCGGGCACTGAAGCTTTCTTT.

This clonotype was seen ten or more times. This chain links TRBV5-1 with TRBJ2-1; 12 bases map to TRBD2. Germline V CDR1 and CDR2: SGHRS, YFSETQ. The CDR3 is 15 amino acids. J gave up 7 bases and V 4 bases, and 6 bases lay outside the gene matches. CDR3 in amino acids: CASSKTSGGRNEQFF. CDR3 coding DNA: TGCGCCAGCAGCAAGACTAGCGGGGGTAGGAATGAGCAGTTCTTC.

This sequence joins TRBV4-2 and TRBJ2-5, with 8 bases matching TRBD1. CDR3 length: 18 residues. After removal of 0 bases from V and 4 bases from J, the junction contained 13 bases not matched to a gene. Germline values: CDR1 LGHNA, CDR2 YNFKEQ. Here the CDR3 DNA reads TGTGCCAGCAGCCAAGAGGAGGGCAGGGGGCGCGTAGGAGAGACCCAGTACTTC. Amino acids: CASSQEEGRGRVGETQYF.

This clonotype showed up many times. The chain joins TRBV20-1 to TRBJ2-7; possibly TRBD1 or TRBD2 for D (5 bases each). V lost 1 base, J lost 7 bases, and 17 bases lay in between. This CDR3 has 14 residues. Per the germline V gene, CDR1 is DFQATT and CDR2 is SNEGSKA (reference sequence). In DNA, the CDR3 is TGCAGTGCTAGAGTCGGGGCGGCTGGCGGTGAGCAGTACTTC. It is translated as CSARVGAAGGEQYF.

This clonotype has ten or more counts. The CDR3 DNA is TGTGCCAGCAGTTTAGATGAGCAGTACTTC. It codes for CASSLDEQYF. The chain recombines TRBV27 with TRBJ2-7; no definite D call. CDR3 length equals 10 residues. Deletions cut 2 bases from V and 7 bases from J, with 3 bases between. Per germline, CDR1 MNHEY and CDR2 SMNVEV (reference sequence).

J is TRBJ1-2 and V is TRBV2, with D uncertain. Germline CDR1 SNHLY, CDR2 FYNNEI. The CDR3 sequence is 15 residues long. Deletions cut 4 bases from V and 4 bases from J, with 16 bases between. CDR3 in DNA: TGTGCCAGCAGTGTATATAGGTTCTCCCTCTATGGCTACACCTTC. Protein: CASSVYRFSLYGYTF.

The V and J genes are TRBV19 and TRBJ2-3, with a tentative D call TRBD2 (6 bases). V was trimmed by 7 bases and J by 4 bases, leaving 15 bases between them. This CDR3 comprises 14 residues. Germline lookup yields CDR1 LNHDA and CDR2 SQIVND (reference sequence). The CDR3 DNA sequence: TGTGCCAGTACTACTCGGGCGGGGTCAGATACGCAGTATTTT. This encodes CASTTRAGSDTQYF. Drawing the rest from reference TRBV19 and TRBJ2-3, the complete variable domain is DGGITQSPKYLFRKEGQNVTLSCEQNLNHDAMYWYRQDPGQGLRLIYYSQIVNDFQKGDIAEGYSVSREKKESFPLTVTSAQKNPTAFYLCASTTRAGSDTQYFGPGTRLTVL.

Ten or more counts support this clonotype. This chain joins TRBV29-1 and TRBJ1-4; D remains unclear. The V end lost 6 bases, the J end lost 0 bases, and 11 bases lay between the germline ends. CDR3 length: 14 residues. Looked up from germline, CDR1 is SQVTM and CDR2 is ANQGSEA. The CDR3 bases are TGCAGCGTAGCGGACGAAGCAACTAATGAAAAACTGTTTTTT. As protein: CSVADEATNEKLFF.

This clonotype appeared a few times. The chain has TRBV9 and TRBJ2-1; 10 bases align to TRBD2. CDR1 is SGDLS, CDR2 YYNGEE, per germline. V lost 2 bases, J lost 5 bases, and 1 base stayed unmatched. This CDR3 is built from 14 residues. The CDR3 region is CASSVSGGNNEQFF. CDR3 bases: TGTGCCAGCAGCGTTAGCGGGGGGAACAATGAGCAGTTCTTC.

This chain links TRBV19 with TRBJ1-2; D gene unclear. Trimming removed 0 bases from V and 2 bases from J, with 4 bases in between. CDR1 LNHDA and CDR2 SQIVND come from the germline V gene (reference sequence). The CDR3 length is 13 residues. CDR3 protein: CASSIERNYGYTF. Written as DNA, the CDR3 is TGTGCCAGTAGTATAGAAAGGAACTATGGCTACACCTTC.

This clonotype was seen ten or more times. The chain employs TRBV11-2 and TRBJ2-2; D is undetermined. Trimming stripped 5 bases from V and 5 bases from J, with 9 bases between. The CDR3 loop spans 13 amino acids. Germline V gene sequence: CDR1 SGHAT, CDR2 FQNNGV. The CDR3 region is CASSADGTGELFF. The CDR3, as DNA: TGTGCCAGCAGCGCCGACGGAACCGGGGAGCTGTTTTTT.

About this clonotype itself: A junction boundary mismatches the germline segment, possibly from a read error. This rearrangement joins TRBV14 to TRBJ1-3; D gene uncertain. There are 14 residues in the CDR3. Germline V gene sequence: CDR1 SGHDN, CDR2 FVKESK. The CDR3, as DNA: TGTGCCAGCAGCCAAGGGCCACGCGGAAACAGCATATATTTT. This gives the protein CASSQGPRGNSIYF.

This clonotype has ten or more counts. The chain is built from TRBV5-1 and TRBJ2-1, with D possibly being TRBD1 or TRBD2 (5 bases each). Germline V gene data show CDR1 as SGHRS and CDR2 as YFSETQ. The CDR3 has 17 residues. The V and J ends lost 4 bases and 0 bases respectively, with 17 bases between them. The CDR3 DNA reads TGCGCCAGCAGCAGAAGGGACCGTTCGGTCTCCTACAATGAGCAGTTCTTC. Translation: CASSRRDRSVSYNEQFF. The full variable domain, with the rest looked up from reference TRBV5-1 and TRBJ2-1, is KAGVTQTPRYLIKTRGQQVTLSCSPISGHRSVSWYQQTPGQGLQFLFEYFSETQRNKGNFPGRFSGRQFSNSRSEMNVSTLELGDSALYLCASSRRDRSVSYNEQFFGPGTRLTVL.

This clonotype was recorded at least ten times. CDR3 in DNA: TGTGCCAGCAGTACGGACAGGGGAGACTCACCCCTCCACTTT. Its translation: CASSTDRGDSPLHF. V gene TRBV2 combines with J gene TRBJ1-6; 9 bases agree with TRBD1. The CDR3 contains 14 residues. V lost 5 bases to trimming and J lost 10 bases; unmatched junction nucleotides: 6. CDR1 is SNHLY and CDR2 is FYNNEI in the germline V gene.